The 18 T cell receptor beta chains presented below share a single source sample, sequenced in a study of long-term antiretroviral therapy in people with HIV. This was the immunoSEQ v3.0 assay at survey level. TCRdb's table, derived via immunoSEQ multiplex PCR, lists solely in-frame clones and lacks some. The table has some 19,000 clones, over 75% seen once. Sequenced material: unsorted PBMCs, taken roughly 2.7 years after starting antiretroviral therapy. The source of these receptors is a woman in her forties or fifties with HIV.

The genes are TRBV5-1 and TRBJ2-6, with 7 positions matching TRBD1. This CDR3 is 16 amino acids long. The J segment lost 0 bases and the V segment lost 4 bases, leaving 4 bases of the junction unmatched. Germline-derived CDR1 and CDR2 are SGHRS and YFSETQ. CDR3: CASSRDRASGANVLTF. For the CDR3, the DNA is TGCGCCAGCAGCCGTGACAGGGCCTCTGGGGCCAACGTCCTGACTTTC.

The V and J genes are TRBV9 and TRBJ2-7, with TRBD2 matching over 9 bases. This CDR3 comprises 16 residues. Trimming removed 4 bases from V and 4 bases from J; junction bases left unmatched: 12. Germline loops: CDR1 SGDLS, CDR2 YYNGEE. The CDR3: CASSPVGLAGMYEQYF. The CDR3 DNA sequence: TGTGCCAGCAGCCCAGTAGGCCTAGCGGGAATGTACGAGCAGTACTTC.

The chain uses TRBV18 and TRBJ2-1; D might be TRBD1 (5 bases). This CDR3 is 16 amino acids long. V lost 1 base and J 1 base, leaving 11 bases between the germline ends. Per the germline V gene, CDR1 is KGHSH and CDR2 is LQKENI. The DNA for the CDR3 is TGTGCCAGCTCACCACGGGGCGAAACATCCTACAATGAGCAGTTCTTC. It encodes CASSPRGETSYNEQFF.

V usage is TRBV11-2 and J usage is TRBJ1-5; D is undetermined. Germline values: CDR1 SGHAT, CDR2 FQNNGV. CDR3 length: 19 residues. The V and J ends lost 1 base and 4 bases respectively, with 23 bases between them. DNA of the CDR3: TGTGCCAGCAGCTTAGGTTCCTCGAGCCGGTGTGGCAGAAATCAGCCCCAGCATTTT. This translates into CASSLGSSSRCGRNQPQHF.

The chain employs TRBV27 and TRBJ2-7, with a possible D match to TRBD2 (6 bases). Trimming removed 2 bases from V and 3 bases from J, with 11 bases in between. Germline lookup yields CDR1 MNHEY and CDR2 SMNVEV (reference sequence). This CDR3 has 14 amino acids. CDR3 nucleotides: TGTGCCAGCAGTTTAGCGGGGACCAACTACGAGCAGTACTTC. Its protein product is CASSLAGTNYEQYF.

The chain joins TRBV4-3 to TRBJ2-6, with 7 bases aligning to TRBD1. Germline V gene sequence: CDR1 LGHNA, CDR2 YSLEER. J lost 2 bases, V lost 4 bases, and 2 bases had no gene match. The CDR3 covers 15 residues. Here the CDR3 reads CASSRTGAGANVLTF. DNA of the CDR3: TGCGCCAGCAGCCGCACAGGGGCTGGGGCCAACGTCCTGACTTTC.

V is TRBV6-5 and J is TRBJ1-2; D possibly corresponds to TRBD1 (5 bases). The germline V gene encodes CDR1 MNHEY and CDR2 SVGAGI. V was shortened by 5 bases and J by 6 bases, with 16 bases between the two germline ends. The CDR3 sequence is 14 residues long. The CDR3 DNA reads as TGTGCCAGCAGTAATCTTCAGGGAAGGGATGGCTACACCTTC. It codes for CASSNLQGRDGYTF.

This chain connects TRBV19 to TRBJ2-7, with D tentatively TRBD1 or TRBD2 (5 bases each). The CDR3 sequence is 12 residues long. V was shortened by 9 bases and J by 6 bases, with 15 bases between the two germline ends. Germline lookup yields CDR1 LNHDA and CDR2 SQIVND (reference sequence). The CDR3 region has the DNA TGTGCCAGCTCTGGGACCGCCGCCGAGCAGTACTTC. Translating gives CASSGTAAEQYF. The full variable domain, in which reference TRBV19 and TRBJ2-7 provide the parts outside the CDR3, is DGGITQSPKYLFRKEGQNVTLSCEQNLNHDAMYWYRQDPGQGLRLIYYSQIVNDFQKGDIAEGYSVSREKKESFPLTVTSAQKNPTAFYLCASSGTAAEQYFGPGTRLTVT.

The chain uses TRBV19 and TRBJ2-5; 9 bases align to TRBD2. This CDR3 has 14 amino acids. The J segment lost 5 bases and the V segment lost 3 bases, leaving 4 bases of the junction unmatched. Looked up from germline, CDR1 is LNHDA and CDR2 is SQIVND (reference sequence). CDR3 coding DNA: TGTGCCAGTAGTATTAGCGGGGGCAGTGAGACCCAGTACTTC. It translates to CASSISGGSETQYF.

This sequence joins TRBV4-1 and TRBJ2-2; TRBD1 might be the D (6 bases). The CDR3 consists of 17 residues. Trimming cost V 4 bases and J 1 base, with 16 bases left between them. Germline V gives CDR1 MGHRA, CDR2 YSYEKL. CDR3 DNA sequence: TGCGCCAGCAGCCCCCGTCCAGGGGCCCTGAACACCGGGGAGCTGTTTTTT. Translated, it gives CASSPRPGALNTGELFF.

This clone was counted once. The chain uses TRBV5-4 and TRBJ1-2; D remains unclear. Germline-derived CDR1 and CDR2 are SGHNT and YYREEE (reference sequence). This CDR3 comprises 12 residues. The V and J ends lost 2 bases and 6 bases respectively, with 8 bases between them. CDR3 sequence: CASSFSGDGYTF. Here the CDR3 DNA reads TGTGCCAGCAGCTTTTCTGGTGATGGCTACACCTTC.

The V gene is TRBV4-2, the J gene TRBJ1-4; D is uncertain. Germline assignment: CDR1 LGHNA and CDR2 YNFKEQ. The CDR3 length is 16 residues. The V gene lost 0 bases and the J gene lost 5 bases, with 13 bases spanning the gap. DNA of the CDR3: TGTGCCAGCAGCCAAGAAAGCCCGACGGGAAATGAAAAACTGTTTTTT. Translated: CASSQESPTGNEKLFF.

The chain couples TRBV5-5 to TRBJ1-2; maybe TRBD1 (5 bases). The CDR3 consists of 12 residues. Germline V gene data show CDR1 as SGHKS and CDR2 as YYEKEE (reference sequence). V lost 4 bases and J 2 bases, leaving 6 bases between the germline ends. The CDR3 protein is CASSRQNYGYTF. The DNA of the CDR3 is TGTGCCAGCAGCAGACAGAACTATGGCTACACCTTC.

The V call is TRBV27, the J call TRBJ1-2, with D possibly matching TRBD1 (6 bases). V was shortened by 8 bases and J by 8 bases, with 39 bases between the two germline ends. This CDR3 contains 20 residues. CDR1 is MNHEY, CDR2 SMNVEV, per germline (reference sequence). The CDR3 DNA reads as TGTGCCAGCGGCCGTAGCGGGGGACTAAACCGGACAGCTCACCTCGGGGGCTACACCTTC. Amino acid sequence: CASGRSGGLNRTAHLGGYTF.

This clone was recorded only once. V and J are TRBV7-8 and TRBJ2-2, with a weak D call TRBD2 (5 bases). Deletions cut 1 base from V and 7 bases from J, with 19 bases between. CDR1 and CDR2 (germline): SGHVS, FQNEAQ. The CDR3 contains 17 residues. The CDR3 nucleotides are TGTGCCAGCAGCTTAGGTCCCCTTACTAGTTGGGGCGGGGAGCTGTTTTTT. Translation: CASSLGPLTSWGGELFF.

The chain couples TRBV11-2 to TRBJ2-5; 8 nucleotides line up with TRBD2. V dropped 0 bases and J dropped 4; count of bases not matched to a gene: 7. The germline gives CDR1 SGHAT, CDR2 FQNNGV. This CDR3 has 16 amino acids. CDR3 loop: CASSLDLSGSGETQYF. The CDR3 nucleotides are TGTGCCAGCAGCTTAGATTTAAGCGGGAGTGGAGAGACCCAGTACTTC.

CDR3 DNA: TGCGCCAGCAGCCAAGCCGGGGGATCAGATACGCAGTATTTT. This encodes CASSQAGGSDTQYF. The chain is built from TRBV4-3 and TRBJ2-3; TRBD2 is a possible D gene (6 bases). This CDR3 is 14 amino acids long. V lost 1 base and J lost 4, with 9 bases in between. CDR1 and CDR2 from the germline V gene are LGHNA and YSLEER.

V is TRBV18 and J is TRBJ2-5; 9 nucleotides match TRBD1. V gave up 6 bases and J gave up 4 bases; unmatched junction bases: 9. The length of the CDR3 is 15 residues. Germline-derived CDR1 and CDR2 are KGHSH and LQKENI. CDR3 amino acids: CASSPGQGYGETQYF. Written as DNA, the CDR3 is TGTGCCAGCTCGCCAGGACAGGGGTATGGAGAGACCCAGTACTTC.